The clone carrying this T cell receptor (beta chain) was found many times. Its target is unknown. This specimen belongs to a study of T cells in Graves' hyperthyroidism and ophthalmopathy. Overall study findings and caveats: Classification by a 13 V-J model distinguished ophthalmopathy from stable hyperthyroidism. The model made its ophthalmopathy prediction, and onset followed a median around 6.5 months later. Blood also held most thyroid clonotypes expanded beyond 0.001.

TCR beta CDR3 regions were amplified from RNA. A first-round RT-PCR of the TCR CDR3 used the HTBI primer set. Each CDR3 protein is one row after TCRdb ran MiXCR on the multiplex PCR reads. The profile shows about 400,000 distinct CDR3 sequences, roughly 15% of them singletons. Hyperthyroidism, newly diagnosed and lasting under 2 months, affected patients aged 18 to 65. Between the trimmed V and J ends, which lost 3 bases and 3 bases, there was a span of 12 bases. CDR3 length: 14 residues. Germline V CDR1 and CDR2: MNHEY, SVGAGI. This clonotype was obtained from a woman younger than 35 with Graves' hyperthyroidism. The J gene is TRBJ2-7, the V gene TRBV6-5; TRBD1 is a possible D gene (5 bases). The sequenced material came from blood. For the CDR3, the DNA is TGTGCCAGCAGTTATGTAAGGGGAAACTACGAGCAGTACTTC. Amino acids: CASSYVRGNYEQYF.